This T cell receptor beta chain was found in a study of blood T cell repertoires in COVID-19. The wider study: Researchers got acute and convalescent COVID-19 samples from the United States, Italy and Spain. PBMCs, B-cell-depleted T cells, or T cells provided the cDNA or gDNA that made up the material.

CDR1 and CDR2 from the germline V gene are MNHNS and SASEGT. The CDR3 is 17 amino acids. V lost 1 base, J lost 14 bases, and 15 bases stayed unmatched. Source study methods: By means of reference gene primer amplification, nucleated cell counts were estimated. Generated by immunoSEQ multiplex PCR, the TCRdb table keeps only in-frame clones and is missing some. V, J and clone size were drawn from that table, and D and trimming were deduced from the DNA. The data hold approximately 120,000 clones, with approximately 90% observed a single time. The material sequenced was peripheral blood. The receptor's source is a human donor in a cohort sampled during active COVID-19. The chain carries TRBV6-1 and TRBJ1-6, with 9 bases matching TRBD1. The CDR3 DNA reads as TGTGCCAGCAGTGAAGATCGCCGGGACAGGGTGGTCTGGGCCCTCCACTTT. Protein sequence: CASSEDRRDRVVWALHF.